A single sample gave rise to the 14 T cell receptor beta chains below, sequenced in a study of vaccination and CD4 T cells after COVID-19. Sequence data for DNA of cultured CD4+ T cells were generated by the Oncomine TCR Beta short-read assay. TCRdb re-derived calls from the PCR reads in MiXCR, one entry per CDR3 protein. Seen here are about 7,100 distinct CDR3 sequences, 66% observed once, and the top ten hold over 20%. What these receptors recognize is not known. Noted treatment: approximately 11-day PBMC culture with coronavirus spike peptide pools or control peptides (ViraFEST assay). The sample consisted of CD4+ T cells from blood, cultured in vitro. The receptors come from a human donor who had recovered from COVID-19.

CDR3 sequence reads: CASRLTGMYSEAFF. The DNA for the CDR3 is TGTGCCAGCAGACTGACAGGGATGTATTCTGAAGCTTTCTTT. The chain links TRBV6-1 to TRBJ1-1; 7 nucleotides line up with TRBD1. V lost 6 bases, J lost 6 bases, and 10 bases stayed unmatched. From germline, CDR1 is MNHNS and CDR2 SASEGT. This CDR3 has 14 amino acids.

This clonotype appeared a few times. The rearrangement joins TRBV5-1 to TRBJ1-5; TRBD1 aligns across 9 bases. CDR1 is SGHRS and CDR2 is YFSETQ in the germline V gene. The CDR3 is made up of 15 amino acids. Germline trimming cut 0 bases from V and 4 bases from J; bases unmatched to any gene: 2. This CDR3 is CASSLDGQGNQPQHF. Here the CDR3 DNA reads TGCGCCAGCAGCTTGGACGGACAGGGGAATCAGCCCCAGCATTTT.

The chain carries TRBV27 and TRBJ1-2; D perhaps matches TRBD1 (5 bases). Per the germline V gene, CDR1 is MNHEY and CDR2 is SMNVEV (reference sequence). Between the trimmed V and J ends, which lost 2 bases and 6 bases, there was a span of 10 bases. This CDR3 contains 13 residues. CDR3 in amino acids: CASSLIRGNGYTF. As DNA, the CDR3 is TGTGCCAGCAGTTTAATTCGGGGGAATGGCTACACCTTC.

The chain uses TRBV21-1 and TRBJ2-7. TRBV21-1 is listed as a pseudogene. The CDR3 spans 14 residues. CDR3 protein: CASSKRSLTYEQYF. CDR3 coding DNA: TGTGCCAGCAGCAAAAGATCATTAACCTACGAGCAGTACTTC.

This clonotype is labeled medium-sized (0.01 to 0.1%). This chain links TRBV6-1 with TRBJ2-7, with 11 bases aligning to TRBD2. Losses at the gene ends were 7 bases for V and 7 bases for J; bases not matched to a gene: 12. Germline V CDR1 and CDR2: MNHNS, SASEGT. This CDR3 is 15 amino acids long. The CDR3 DNA follows: TGTGCCAGCATTCTCCTAGCGGGAGGCGCCTGGGAGCAGTACTTC. Protein sequence: CASILLAGGAWEQYF.

This chain uses TRBV7-2 with TRBJ2-7; 9 bases line up with TRBD1. The V gene end was trimmed by 4 bases and the J gene end by 7 bases; junction bases not matched to a gene: 14. The CDR3 contains 16 residues. Germline values: CDR1 SGHTA, CDR2 FQGNSA. The CDR3 sequence is CASSSLTGTGMWEQYF. CDR3 sequence (DNA): TGTGCCAGCAGCTCACTTACCGGGACAGGGATGTGGGAGCAGTACTTC.

This clonotype was detected only a few times. The chain links TRBV27 to TRBJ1-2; TRBD1 aligns across 9 bases. The CDR3 length is 13 residues. The trim removed 3 bases at V and 8 bases at J, leaving 4 bases unmatched. Germline V gives CDR1 MNHEY, CDR2 SMNVEV (reference sequence). The CDR3 nucleotides are TGTGCCAGCAGTTTGGGACAGGGAGGCGGCTACACCTTC. Its translation is CASSLGQGGGYTF.

This clonotype has just one count. V usage is TRBV15 and J usage is TRBJ1-4; no clear D gene. The CDR3 spans 14 residues. Germline values: CDR1 LNHNV, CDR2 YYDKDF (reference sequence). V was clipped by 5 bases and J by 4 bases, with 11 bases between them. CDR3 residues: CATSYRALNEKLFF. In DNA form, the CDR3 reads TGTGCCACCAGCTACCGGGCGCTTAATGAAAAACTGTTTTTT. The whole variable domain, remainder taken from reference TRBV15 and TRBJ1-4, is DAMVIQNPRYQVTQFGKPVTLSCSQTLNHNVMYWYQQKSSQAPKLLFHYYDKDFNNEADTPDNFQSRRPNTSFCFLDIRSPGLGDTAMYLCATSYRALNEKLFFGSGTQLSVL.

The rearrangement links TRBV19 to TRBJ1-1; D remains ambiguous. CDR3 length equals 14 residues. With 2 bases removed from V and 4 bases from J, the gap between germline ends came to 11 bases. Germline V gene data show CDR1 as LNHDA and CDR2 as SQIVND (reference sequence). The CDR3: CASSISHKGTEAFF. The CDR3 coding sequence is TGTGCCAGTAGTATAAGTCACAAGGGCACTGAAGCTTTCTTT.

This chain links TRBV6-5 with TRBJ1-2; D is unresolved. V gave up 0 bases and J gave up 8 bases, with 7 bases separating them. Germline V gene sequence: CDR1 MNHEY, CDR2 SVGAGI. CDR3 size: 12 residues. CDR3 amino acids: CASSYSTEGYTF. The CDR3 DNA sequence: TGTGCCAGCAGTTACTCTACAGAAGGCTACACCTTC.

The rearrangement uses TRBV20-1 and TRBJ1-5; possibly TRBD1 for D (5 bases). Per germline, CDR1 DFQATT and CDR2 SNEGSKA (reference sequence). The CDR3 is 13 amino acids. Trimming took 7 bases from V and 6 from J, leaving 16 bases between them. The CDR3 DNA follows: TGCAGTGTCCCGAGGGGACTCGGTCAGCCCCAGCATTTT. This sequence encodes CSVPRGLGQPQHF.

The genes are TRBV15 and TRBJ1-1; D may be TRBD1 (5 bases). The CDR3 totals 13 residues. V was trimmed by 1 base and J by 5 bases, leaving 8 bases between them. The germline V gene encodes CDR1 LNHNV and CDR2 YYDKDF (reference sequence). The CDR3 coding sequence is TGTGCCACCAGCAGAGTGGGGGGGACTGAAGCTTTCTTT. Its protein product is CATSRVGGTEAFF.

The chain joins TRBV5-4 to TRBJ2-3; 12 bases are a match to TRBD2. The CDR3 has 16 amino acids. From germline, CDR1 is SGHNT and CDR2 YYREEE (reference sequence). J lost 4 bases, V lost 3 bases, and 6 bases had no gene match. CDR3 nucleotides: TGTGCCAGCAGCTACCGACTAGCGGGAGTTGCAGATACGCAGTATTTT. Protein product: CASSYRLAGVADTQYF.

This clonotype was found a few times. The rearrangement links TRBV18 to TRBJ2-7; TRBD1 or TRBD2 may be the D gene (5 bases each). The CDR3 covers 13 residues. Trimming took 6 bases from V and 7 from J, leaving 16 bases between them. Germline-derived CDR1 and CDR2 are KGHSH and LQKENI. In nucleotides, the CDR3 is TGTGCCAGCTCTACCCAGGGAGACGGGGAGCAGTACTTC. It translates to CASSTQGDGEQYF.